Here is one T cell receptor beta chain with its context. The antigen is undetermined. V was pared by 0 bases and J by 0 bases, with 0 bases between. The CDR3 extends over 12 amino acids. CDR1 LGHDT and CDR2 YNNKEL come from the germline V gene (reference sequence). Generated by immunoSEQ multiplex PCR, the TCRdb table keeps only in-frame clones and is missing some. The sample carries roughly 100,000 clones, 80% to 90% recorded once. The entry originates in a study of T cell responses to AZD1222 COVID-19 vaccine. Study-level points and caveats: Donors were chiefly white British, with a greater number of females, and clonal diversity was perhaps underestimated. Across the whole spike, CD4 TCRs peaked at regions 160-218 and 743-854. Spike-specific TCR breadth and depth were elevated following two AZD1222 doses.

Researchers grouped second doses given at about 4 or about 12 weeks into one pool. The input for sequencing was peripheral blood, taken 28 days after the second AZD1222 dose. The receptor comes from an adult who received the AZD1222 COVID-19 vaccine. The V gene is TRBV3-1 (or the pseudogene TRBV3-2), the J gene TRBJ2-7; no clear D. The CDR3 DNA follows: TGTGCCAGCAGCCAAGACTCCTACGAGCAGTACTTC. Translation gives CASSQDSYEQYF.